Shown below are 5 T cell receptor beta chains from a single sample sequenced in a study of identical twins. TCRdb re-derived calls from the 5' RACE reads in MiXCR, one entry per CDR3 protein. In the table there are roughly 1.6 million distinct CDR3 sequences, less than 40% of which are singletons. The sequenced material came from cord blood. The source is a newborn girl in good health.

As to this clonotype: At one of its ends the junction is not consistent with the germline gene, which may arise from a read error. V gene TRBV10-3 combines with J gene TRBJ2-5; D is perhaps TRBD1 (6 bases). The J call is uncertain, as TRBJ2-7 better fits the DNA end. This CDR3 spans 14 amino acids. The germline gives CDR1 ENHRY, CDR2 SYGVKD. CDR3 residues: CAVSGQGQGYEQYF. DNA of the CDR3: TGTGCCGTCAGTGGGCAGGGGCAGGGGTACGAGCAGTACTTC.

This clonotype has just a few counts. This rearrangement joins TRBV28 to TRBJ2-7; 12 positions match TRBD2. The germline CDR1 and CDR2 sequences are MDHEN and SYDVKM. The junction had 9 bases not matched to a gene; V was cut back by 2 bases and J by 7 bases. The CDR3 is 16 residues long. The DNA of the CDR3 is TGTGCCAGCAGTTTAGGGAGACTAGCGGGAGTACAGGAGCAGTACTTC. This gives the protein CASSLGRLAGVQEQYF.

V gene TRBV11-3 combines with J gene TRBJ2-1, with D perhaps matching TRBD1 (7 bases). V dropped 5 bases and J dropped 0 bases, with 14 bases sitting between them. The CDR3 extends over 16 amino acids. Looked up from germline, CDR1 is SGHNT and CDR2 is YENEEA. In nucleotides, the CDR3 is TGTGCCAGCAGCCCTTGGCGGGACAGCTCCTACAATGAGCAGTTCTTC. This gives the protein CASSPWRDSSYNEQFF.

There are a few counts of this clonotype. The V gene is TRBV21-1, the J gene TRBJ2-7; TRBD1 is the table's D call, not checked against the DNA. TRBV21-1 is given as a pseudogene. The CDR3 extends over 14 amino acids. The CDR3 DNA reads TGTGCCAGCAGCGCCCGGGACAGGGCCTACGAGCAGTACTTC. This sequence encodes CASSARDRAYEQYF.

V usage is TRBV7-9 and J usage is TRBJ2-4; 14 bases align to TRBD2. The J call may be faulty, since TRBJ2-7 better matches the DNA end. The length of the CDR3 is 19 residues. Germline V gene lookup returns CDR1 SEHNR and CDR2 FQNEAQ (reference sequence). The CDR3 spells CASSLTGTSGRGRTYEQYF. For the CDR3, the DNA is TGTGCCAGCAGCTTAACCGGGACTAGCGGGAGAGGTCGGACCTACGAGCAGTACTTC.